This T cell receptor (beta chain) was recovered during a study of cytomegalovirus exposure and HLA in healthy donors. V was pared by 6 bases and J by 6 bases, with 10 bases of the junction left unmatched. The CDR3 is 15 residues long. CDR1 MNHEY and CDR2 SMNVEV come from the germline V gene (reference sequence). PCR primers comprised 60 Vbeta and 13 Jbeta primers. Produced via immunoSEQ multiplex PCR; TCRdb's table is partial and in-frame only. The profile shows over 80,000 clones, roughly four fifths of them singletons. This clone was seen once. V usage is TRBV27 and J usage is TRBJ1-1; TRBD1 aligns across 10 bases. This clonotype originated in a man aged 40-49 years in good health and CMV-seropositive. Sequenced material: PBMCs. The CDR3 protein is CASSFRQGATSEAFF. DNA of the CDR3: TGTGCCAGCAGCTTCAGACAGGGGGCAACGTCTGAAGCTTTCTTT.